Described below is a single T cell receptor (beta chain) sequence and its context. The CDR3 totals 16 residues. Germline assignment: CDR1 SGHRS and CDR2 YFSETQ. Trimming took off 0 bases at V and 2 bases at J, with 15 bases between the two ends. This sample was taken from a study of blood T cell repertoires in COVID-19. About the study: Some COVID-19 samples were acute and others convalescent; all came from the United States, Italy and Spain. The cDNA or gDNA used as material had been derived from T cells, B-cell-depleted T cells, or PBMCs.

Original processing notes: Estimates of nucleated cell counts were drawn from the amplification of reference gene primers. The data were produced by immunoSEQ multiplex PCR, yet TCRdb's version contains in-frame clones alone and is incomplete. V and J calls and clone size are those listed in that table; D and trimming were worked out from the DNA. The sample has more than 200,000 clones; approximately 80% are singletons. Cohort assignment relied on participant-reported clinical history. Sequenced input: PBMCs or T cells enriched from blood (not recorded which). This clonotype was obtained from a man aged 25-45 years with acute COVID-19. V gene TRBV5-1 combines with J gene TRBJ2-7; possibly TRBD2 for D (5 bases). Written as DNA, the CDR3 is TGCGCCAGCAGCTTGGACGGAGGTTCAACAACCTACGAGCAGTACTTC. It translates to CASSLDGGSTTYEQYF. Combining the CDR3 with reference TRBV5-1 and TRBJ2-7 gives the whole variable domain KAGVTQTPRYLIKTRGQQVTLSCSPISGHRSVSWYQQTPGQGLQFLFEYFSETQRNKGNFPGRFSGRQFSNSRSEMNVSTLELGDSALYLCASSLDGGSTTYEQYFGPGTRLTVT.